The rows below give T cell receptor beta chains drawn from one sample of a study of blood T cell repertoires in COVID-19. Libraries were prepared by immunoSEQ multiplex PCR; TCRdb keeps only in-frame clonotypes and omits some of them. The sample yields under 200,000 clones, about 90% seen once. Specimen: peripheral blood. Source of these receptors: a man aged 55 to 69 with active or convalescent COVID-19. Both conserved end residues are part of each CDR3. A D gene is named only where the DNA matches it firmly. Some rows have no size entry. The others give once, few or many, or a class for an expanded clone.

length: 17
J: TRBJ2-3
D: TRBD2
size: .
V: TRBV5-6
DNA: TGTGCCAGCAGCTACCAAGCGGGGGTAGCCGTAGCGGATACGCAGTATTTT
CDR3: CASSYQAGVAVADTQYF

length: 12
J: TRBJ2-3
D: .
size: .
V: TRBV7-9
DNA: TGTGCCACCAGGGGGGGAACAGATACGCAGTATTTT
CDR3: CATRGGTDTQYF

length: 17
J: TRBJ2-3
D: TRBD2
size: .
V: TRBV5-1
DNA: TGCGCCAGCAGAGGACTAGCGGGGGGGCATGGCACAGATACGCAGTATTTT
CDR3: CASRGLAGGHGTDTQYF

length: 15
J: TRBJ1-1
D: .
size: .
V: TRBV9
DNA: TGTGCCAGCAGCGTATCACTGGACTTGAACACTGAAGCTTTCTTT
CDR3: CASSVSLDLNTEAFF

length: 15
J: TRBJ2-1
D: TRBD2
size: .
V: TRBV6-5
DNA: TGTGCCAGCTGTCCGGGGGGTAGCTCCTACAATGAGCAGTTCTTC
CDR3: CASCPGGSSYNEQFF

length: 17
J: TRBJ1-6
D: TRBD1
size: many
V: TRBV6-6
DNA: TGTGCCAGCAGTCCCAGACAGGGGGCATCCTATAATTCACCCCTCCACTTT
CDR3: CASSPRQGASYNSPLHF

length: 13
J: TRBJ2-7
D: .
size: .
V: TRBV30
DNA: TGTGCCTGGAGTGTAAACAGTCTCTACGAGCAGTACTTC
CDR3: CAWSVNSLYEQYF

length: 15
J: TRBJ1-5
D: .
size: .
V: TRBV5-1
DNA: TGCGCCAGCAGCTTGGCTCCCGGGGGGAATCAGCCCCAGCATTTT
CDR3: CASSLAPGGNQPQHF

length: 18
J: TRBJ1-4
D: .
size: once
V: TRBV4-2
DNA: TGTGCCAGCAGCCAAAAGACCGGGGAGAGGGCAACTAATGAAAAACTGTTTTTT
CDR3: CASSQKTGERATNEKLFF

length: 15
J: TRBJ2-1
D: TRBD2
size: once
V: TRBV18
DNA: TGTGCCAGCTCTCTATTGACTAGCTTGGGCAATGAGCAGTTCTTC
CDR3: CASSLLTSLGNEQFF

length: 13
J: TRBJ1-2
D: .
size: .
V: TRBV10-3
DNA: TGTGCCATTTTTTCCGCGGTGAACTATGGCTACACCTTC
CDR3: CAIFSAVNYGYTF